These T cell receptor beta chains were read from a single sample in a study of cytomegalovirus exposure and HLA in healthy donors. Assay: immunoSEQ multiplex PCR; the TCRdb copy retains only in-frame clones and omits some. The table lists over 70,000 clones, approximately 80% of them singletons. Sample: PBMCs. The origin of the receptors is a man aged 30 to 45 in good health and CMV-seronegative. Each CDR3 is given with its conserved first and last residue. The order of the fields is J gene, clone size, D gene, V gene, CDR3 protein, CDR3 DNA. The D gene is left open where the match is weak. Rows give clone size only sometimes, using once, few, many, or a class for an expanded clone.

J gene: TRBJ2-1
clone size: -
D gene: -
V gene: TRBV14
CDR3 protein: CAGSQADNEQFF
CDR3 DNA: TGTGCCGGCAGCCAGGCGGACAATGAGCAGTTCTTC

J gene: TRBJ2-7
clone size: -
D gene: -
V gene: TRBV6-6
CDR3 protein: CASSNTYEQYF
CDR3 DNA: TGTGCCAGCAGTAACACCTACGAGCAGTACTTC

J gene: TRBJ2-7
clone size: -
D gene: TRBD1
V gene: TRBV5-1
CDR3 protein: CASSEKGQGPYEQYF
CDR3 DNA: TGCGCCAGCAGCGAGAAGGGACAGGGACCCTACGAGCAGTACTTC

J gene: TRBJ1-4
clone size: -
D gene: TRBD1
V gene: TRBV2
CDR3 protein: CASSEDRGREKLFF
CDR3 DNA: TGTGCCAGCAGTGAGGACAGGGGGCGCGAAAAACTGTTTTTT

J gene: TRBJ2-5
clone size: -
D gene: TRBD1
V gene: TRBV5-1
CDR3 protein: CASRTTGGALGTQYF
CDR3 DNA: TGCGCCAGCAGAACAACAGGGGGTGCCCTCGGGACCCAGTACTTC

J gene: TRBJ2-7
clone size: -
D gene: TRBD1
V gene: TRBV14
CDR3 protein: CASSRLDRGNYEQYF
CDR3 DNA: TGTGCCAGCAGCCGCCTAGACAGGGGGAACTACGAGCAGTACTTC

J gene: TRBJ2-7
clone size: -
D gene: TRBD1
V gene: TRBV29-1
CDR3 protein: CSVGTGTTYEQYF
CDR3 DNA: TGCAGCGTGGGGACAGGGACAACCTACGAGCAGTACTTC

J gene: TRBJ2-1
clone size: -
D gene: TRBD2
V gene: TRBV7-9
CDR3 protein: CASSLALAGGKSEQFF
CDR3 DNA: TGTGCCAGCAGCTTAGCGTTAGCGGGAGGGAAGAGTGAGCAGTTCTTC

J gene: TRBJ2-1
clone size: -
D gene: TRBD2
V gene: TRBV11-2
CDR3 protein: CASSEVSGVYNEQFF
CDR3 DNA: TGTGCCAGCAGCGAGGTTAGCGGGGTTTACAATGAGCAGTTCTTC

J gene: TRBJ1-3
clone size: -
D gene: -
V gene: TRBV11-2
CDR3 protein: CASSFVRGAGNTIYF
CDR3 DNA: TGTGCCAGCAGCTTTGTGCGGGGAGCTGGAAACACCATATATTTT

J gene: TRBJ1-2
clone size: -
D gene: TRBD1
V gene: TRBV6-1
CDR3 protein: CASSEANRQGVSGYTF
CDR3 DNA: TGTGCCAGCAGTGAAGCCAATCGACAGGGGGTCAGTGGCTACACCTTC

J gene: TRBJ2-1
clone size: few
D gene: -
V gene: TRBV11-2
CDR3 protein: CASSLSPGKNEQFF
CDR3 DNA: TGTGCCAGCAGCTTATCGCCAGGGAAAAATGAGCAGTTCTTC

J gene: TRBJ1-4
clone size: -
D gene: -
V gene: TRBV5-1
CDR3 protein: CASSLGSLSNEKLFF
CDR3 DNA: TGCGCCAGCAGCCTGGGGAGCCTATCAAATGAAAAACTGTTTTTT

J gene: TRBJ1-4
clone size: -
D gene: TRBD1
V gene: TRBV7-2
CDR3 protein: CASSSTGGREKLFF
CDR3 DNA: TGTGCCAGCAGCTCCACAGGGGGCAGGGAAAAACTGTTTTTT

J gene: TRBJ1-6
clone size: -
D gene: TRBD1
V gene: TRBV18
CDR3 protein: CASSPQETGVGNSPLHF
CDR3 DNA: TGTGCCAGCTCACCACAAGAGACAGGGGTTGGGAATTCACCCCTCCACTTT

J gene: TRBJ1-1
clone size: -
D gene: -
V gene: TRBV5-6
CDR3 protein: CASSWTAMNTEAFF
CDR3 DNA: TGTGCCAGCAGTTGGACAGCTATGAACACTGAAGCTTTCTTT

J gene: TRBJ1-2
clone size: -
D gene: -
V gene: TRBV10-1
CDR3 protein: CASSAGDYGYTF
CDR3 DNA: TGCGCCAGCAGTGCAGGGGACTATGGCTACACCTTC

J gene: TRBJ1-2
clone size: -
D gene: TRBD1
V gene: TRBV6-6
CDR3 protein: CASSSRTGHLGYTF
CDR3 DNA: TGTGCCAGCAGTAGCCGGACAGGCCATCTTGGCTACACCTTC

J gene: TRBJ1-2
clone size: -
D gene: -
V gene: TRBV28
CDR3 protein: CASSSLWPAGLNYGYTF
CDR3 DNA: TGTGCCAGCAGTTCCCTATGGCCCGCGGGACTGAACTATGGCTACACCTTC

J gene: TRBJ2-1
clone size: -
D gene: TRBD2
V gene: TRBV28
CDR3 protein: CASSHKREAYNEQFF
CDR3 DNA: TGTGCCAGCAGCCACAAGCGGGAGGCCTACAATGAGCAGTTCTTC

J gene: TRBJ2-1
clone size: -
D gene: -
V gene: TRBV28
CDR3 protein: CASSFQGRYNEQFF
CDR3 DNA: TGTGCCAGCAGTTTTCAGGGCCGATACAATGAGCAGTTCTTC

J gene: TRBJ2-2
clone size: -
D gene: TRBD2
V gene: TRBV6-4
CDR3 protein: CASSDSAGAPGELFF
CDR3 DNA: TGTGCCAGCAGTGACTCAGCGGGGGCCCCCGGGGAGCTGTTTTTT

J gene: TRBJ1-1
clone size: -
D gene: -
V gene: TRBV7-2
CDR3 protein: CASSPHTPDSNTEAFF
CDR3 DNA: TGTGCCAGCAGCCCCCATACCCCAGACAGTAACACTGAAGCTTTCTTT

J gene: TRBJ1-6
clone size: once
D gene: -
V gene: TRBV4-3
CDR3 protein: CASSQDPWPNNSPLHF
CDR3 DNA: TGCGCCAGCAGCCAAGATCCTTGGCCGAATAATTCACCCCTCCACTTT

J gene: TRBJ2-7
clone size: -
D gene: TRBD1
V gene: TRBV30
CDR3 protein: CAWSEGQSYEQYF
CDR3 DNA: TGTGCCTGGAGTGAGGGACAGTCCTACGAGCAGTACTTC

J gene: TRBJ1-1
clone size: -
D gene: -
V gene: TRBV5-4
CDR3 protein: CASSLKQTMNTEAFF
CDR3 DNA: TGTGCCAGCAGCTTGAAACAAACTATGAACACTGAAGCTTTCTTT

J gene: TRBJ1-6
clone size: -
D gene: -
V gene: TRBV27
CDR3 protein: CASSPQPTNYNSPLHF
CDR3 DNA: TGTGCCAGCAGTCCACAGCCGACTAACTATAATTCACCCCTCCACTTT

J gene: TRBJ1-2
clone size: -
D gene: TRBD1
V gene: TRBV30
CDR3 protein: CAWSVRRQGNYGYTF
CDR3 DNA: TGTGCCTGGAGTGTACGACGACAGGGCAACTATGGCTACACCTTC

J gene: TRBJ1-2
clone size: -
D gene: TRBD1
V gene: TRBV18
CDR3 protein: CASSPSSQGAQTF
CDR3 DNA: TGTGCCAGCTCACCATCTTCCCAGGGGGCCCAAACCTTC

J gene: TRBJ1-1
clone size: -
D gene: TRBD1
V gene: TRBV5-1
CDR3 protein: CASSLGDSMNTEAFF
CDR3 DNA: TGCGCCAGCAGCTTGGGGGACAGCATGAACACTGAAGCTTTCTTT

J gene: TRBJ2-7
clone size: -
D gene: -
V gene: TRBV27
CDR3 protein: CASSFGVPTGEQYF
CDR3 DNA: TGTGCCAGCAGTTTCGGGGTTCCGACAGGCGAGCAGTACTTC

J gene: TRBJ1-4
clone size: -
D gene: -
V gene: TRBV28
CDR3 protein: CASSLVETNEKLFF
CDR3 DNA: TGTGCCAGCAGTTTAGTTGAGACTAATGAAAAACTGTTTTTT

J gene: TRBJ2-7
clone size: -
D gene: -
V gene: TRBV7-9
CDR3 protein: CASSFDSATYEQYF
CDR3 DNA: TGTGCCAGCAGCTTCGACAGCGCGACCTACGAGCAGTACTTC

J gene: TRBJ1-5
clone size: -
D gene: -
V gene: TRBV2
CDR3 protein: CASSEREVNQPQHF
CDR3 DNA: TGTGCCAGCAGTGAACGGGAGGTCAATCAGCCCCAGCATTTT

J gene: TRBJ2-7
clone size: -
D gene: -
V gene: TRBV19
CDR3 protein: CASSPQGGYEQYF
CDR3 DNA: TGTGCCAGTAGCCCTCAAGGGGGATACGAGCAGTACTTC

J gene: TRBJ1-2
clone size: -
D gene: -
V gene: TRBV30
CDR3 protein: CAWSVAGLHGYTF
CDR3 DNA: TGTGCCTGGAGTGTCGCGGGTCTTCATGGCTACACCTTC

J gene: TRBJ1-2
clone size: -
D gene: TRBD1
V gene: TRBV7-9
CDR3 protein: CASSSPTGGYGYTF
CDR3 DNA: TGTGCCAGCAGCTCCCCCACAGGGGGCTATGGCTACACCTTC

J gene: TRBJ1-4
clone size: -
D gene: -
V gene: TRBV28
CDR3 protein: CASTFQQANDEKLFF
CDR3 DNA: TGTGCCAGCACGTTTCAGCAGGCAAATGATGAAAAACTGTTTTTT

J gene: TRBJ2-7
clone size: -
D gene: TRBD1
V gene: TRBV25-1
CDR3 protein: CASSEGPGGYEQYF
CDR3 DNA: TGTGCCAGCAGTGAAGGTCCAGGGGGCTACGAGCAGTACTTC

J gene: TRBJ1-2
clone size: few
D gene: -
V gene: TRBV6-6
CDR3 protein: CASSYPQGYGYTF
CDR3 DNA: TGTGCCAGCAGTTACCCCCAGGGTTATGGCTACACCTTC

J gene: TRBJ2-7
clone size: -
D gene: TRBD1
V gene: TRBV7-8
CDR3 protein: CANSSGQGSSYEQYF
CDR3 DNA: TGTGCCAACAGCTCAGGACAGGGGAGCTCCTACGAGCAGTACTTC

J gene: TRBJ2-5
clone size: few
D gene: -
V gene: TRBV27
CDR3 protein: CASYPRGLPGEETQYF
CDR3 DNA: TGTGCCAGCTACCCCCGGGGACTTCCTGGGGAGGAGACCCAGTACTTC

J gene: TRBJ2-1
clone size: -
D gene: TRBD2
V gene: TRBV28
CDR3 protein: CASSSLGLAGDNEQFF
CDR3 DNA: TGTGCCAGCAGTTCCCTCGGCCTAGCGGGTGACAATGAGCAGTTCTTC

J gene: TRBJ2-3
clone size: -
D gene: TRBD1
V gene: TRBV14
CDR3 protein: CASSQEWKTGANSNTDTQYF
CDR3 DNA: TGTGCCAGCAGCCAAGAATGGAAGACAGGGGCCAATTCAAACACAGATACGCAGTATTTT